What follows are 3 T cell receptor beta chains derived from one specimen sequenced in a study of neurological immune-mediated disorders. Via MiXCR, TCRdb re-called the 5' RACE reads, giving one row per CDR3 protein. This table holds 95,000 or so distinct CDR3 sequences, 3.5% to 4% found once. Sequences were obtained from PBMCs. The receptors shown here come from a woman between 18 and 30 years old with multiple sclerosis.

This clonotype was recorded at least ten times. V usage is TRBV6-2 or TRBV6-3 and J usage is TRBJ2-1; no firm D call. V lost 8 bases to trimming and J lost 3 bases, with 14 bases between them. The CDR3 sequence is 14 residues long. Germline assignment: CDR1 MNHEY and CDR2 SVGEGT. In nucleotides, the CDR3 is TGTGCCAGCGCCCTTAGGCAGGACTACAATGAGCAGTTCTTC. Protein sequence: CASALRQDYNEQFF.

This clonotype was counted once. A much larger clone differs by one base, so this may be a read error. The V and J genes are TRBV12-3 or TRBV12-4 and TRBJ2-5; D is unresolved. This CDR3 has 15 amino acids. Trimming stripped 6 bases from V and 2 bases from J, with 16 bases between. The CDR3 bases are TGTGCCAGCAGCTACGGGTGGCGTACTCAAGAGACCCAGTACTTC. It encodes CASSYGWRTQETQYF.

This clonotype was observed many times. This rearrangement joins TRBV7-9 to TRBJ2-1; 11 bases fit TRBD1. This CDR3 has 15 residues. Germline V lookup: CDR1 SEHNR, CDR2 FQNEAQ (reference sequence). V lost 5 bases, J lost 9 bases, and 9 bases stayed unmatched. DNA for the CDR3: TGTGCCAGCAGCCGGCCCGGGACAGGGGGAATTGAGCAGTTCTTC. It specifies CASSRPGTGGIEQFF.